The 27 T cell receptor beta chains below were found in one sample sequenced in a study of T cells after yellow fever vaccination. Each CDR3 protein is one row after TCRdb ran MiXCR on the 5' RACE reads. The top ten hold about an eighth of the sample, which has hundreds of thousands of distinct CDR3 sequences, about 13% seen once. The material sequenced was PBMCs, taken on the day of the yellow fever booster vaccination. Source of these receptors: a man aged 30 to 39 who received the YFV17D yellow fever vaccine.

The CDR3 sequence: CASSGLLYEQYF. As DNA, the CDR3 is TGTGCCAGCTCGGGACTCCTCTACGAGCAGTACTTC. The chain combines TRBV2 with TRBJ2-7; D is perhaps TRBD2 (6 bases). Looked up from germline, CDR1 is SNHLY and CDR2 is FYNNEI. Trimming stripped 8 bases from V and 3 bases from J, with 11 bases between. This CDR3 has 12 amino acids.

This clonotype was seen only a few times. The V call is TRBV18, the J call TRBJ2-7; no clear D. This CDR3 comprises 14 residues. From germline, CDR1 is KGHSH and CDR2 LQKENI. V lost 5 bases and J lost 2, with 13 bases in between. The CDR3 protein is CASSNLSEPYEQYF. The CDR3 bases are TGTGCCAGCTCAAACCTGTCGGAGCCCTACGAGCAGTACTTC.

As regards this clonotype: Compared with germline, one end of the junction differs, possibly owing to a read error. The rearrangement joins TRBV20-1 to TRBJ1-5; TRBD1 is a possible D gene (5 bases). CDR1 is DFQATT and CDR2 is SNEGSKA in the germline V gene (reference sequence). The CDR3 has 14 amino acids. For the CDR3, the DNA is TGCAGTGCGGTCCGGGACGTTAGCAATCAGCCCCTGCATTTT. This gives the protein CSAVRDVSNQPLHF.

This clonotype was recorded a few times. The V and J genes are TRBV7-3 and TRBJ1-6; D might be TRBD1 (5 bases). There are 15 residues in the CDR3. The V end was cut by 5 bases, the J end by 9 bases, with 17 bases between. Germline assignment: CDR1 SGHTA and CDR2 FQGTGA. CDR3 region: CASSLTGAPFSPLHF. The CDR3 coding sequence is TGTGCCAGCAGCCTGACCGGGGCTCCATTTTCACCCCTCCACTTT.

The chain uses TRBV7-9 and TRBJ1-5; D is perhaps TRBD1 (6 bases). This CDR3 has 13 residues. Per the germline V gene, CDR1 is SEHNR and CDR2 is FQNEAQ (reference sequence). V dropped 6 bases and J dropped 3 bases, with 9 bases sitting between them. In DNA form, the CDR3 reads TGTGCCAGCAGTGGACAGTTCAATCAGCCCCAGCATTTT. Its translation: CASSGQFNQPQHF.

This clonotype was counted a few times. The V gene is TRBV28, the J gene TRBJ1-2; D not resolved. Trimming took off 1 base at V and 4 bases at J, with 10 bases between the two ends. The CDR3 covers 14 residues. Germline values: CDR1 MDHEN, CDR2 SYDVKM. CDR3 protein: CASSLSEWGYGYTF. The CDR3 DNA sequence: TGTGCCAGCAGTTTATCAGAGTGGGGCTATGGCTACACCTTC.

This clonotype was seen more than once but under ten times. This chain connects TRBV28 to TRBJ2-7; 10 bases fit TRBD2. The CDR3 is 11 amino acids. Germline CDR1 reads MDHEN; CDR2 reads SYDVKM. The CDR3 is CITSGKYEQYF. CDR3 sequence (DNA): TGTATAACTAGCGGGAAGTACGAGCAGTACTTC.

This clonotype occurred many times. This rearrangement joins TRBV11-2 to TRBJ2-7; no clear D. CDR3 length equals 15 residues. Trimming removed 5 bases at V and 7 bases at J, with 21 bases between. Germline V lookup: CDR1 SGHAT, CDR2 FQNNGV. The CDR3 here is CASSPTLGLSKEQYF. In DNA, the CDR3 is TGTGCCAGCAGCCCCACGTTGGGGTTGAGTAAAGAGCAGTACTTC.

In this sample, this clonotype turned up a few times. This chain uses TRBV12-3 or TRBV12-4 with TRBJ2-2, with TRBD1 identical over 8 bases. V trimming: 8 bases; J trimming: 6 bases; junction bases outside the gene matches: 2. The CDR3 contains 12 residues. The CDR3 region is CASGQGAGELFF. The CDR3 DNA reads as TGTGCCAGCGGACAGGGCGCCGGGGAGCTGTTTTTT.

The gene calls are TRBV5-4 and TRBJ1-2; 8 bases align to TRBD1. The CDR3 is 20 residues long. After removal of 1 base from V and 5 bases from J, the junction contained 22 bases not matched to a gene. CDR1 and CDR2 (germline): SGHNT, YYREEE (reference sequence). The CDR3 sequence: CASSLKTIRDRSPMTYGYTF. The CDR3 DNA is TGTGCCAGCAGCTTGAAAACCATCCGGGACAGGTCCCCCATGACTTATGGCTACACCTTC. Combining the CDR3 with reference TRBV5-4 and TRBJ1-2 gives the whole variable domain ETGVTQSPTHLIKTRGQQVTLRCSSQSGHNTVSWYQQALGQGPQFIFQYYREEENGRGNFPPRFSGLQFPNYSSELNVNALELDDSALYLCASSLKTIRDRSPMTYGYTFGSGTRLTVV.

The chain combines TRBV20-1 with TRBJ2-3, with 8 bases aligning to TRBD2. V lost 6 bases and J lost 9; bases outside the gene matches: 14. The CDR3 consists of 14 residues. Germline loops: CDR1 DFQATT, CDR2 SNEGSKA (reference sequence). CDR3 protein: CSASTSGPTGTQYF. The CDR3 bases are TGCAGTGCCAGCACTAGCGGCCCCACAGGGACGCAGTATTTT.

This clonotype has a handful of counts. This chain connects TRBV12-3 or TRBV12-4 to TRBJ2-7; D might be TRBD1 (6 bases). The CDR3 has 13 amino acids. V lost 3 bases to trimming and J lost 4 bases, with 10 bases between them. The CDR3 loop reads CASSFGQIYEQYF. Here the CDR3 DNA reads TGTGCCAGCAGTTTCGGACAGATTTACGAGCAGTACTTC.

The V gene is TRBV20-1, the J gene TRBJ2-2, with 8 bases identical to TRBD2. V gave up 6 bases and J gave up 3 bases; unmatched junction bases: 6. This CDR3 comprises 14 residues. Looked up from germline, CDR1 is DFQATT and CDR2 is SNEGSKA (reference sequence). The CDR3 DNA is TGCAGTGCCGAAAGCGGGAGCCACACCGGGGAGCTGTTTTTT. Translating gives CSAESGSHTGELFF.

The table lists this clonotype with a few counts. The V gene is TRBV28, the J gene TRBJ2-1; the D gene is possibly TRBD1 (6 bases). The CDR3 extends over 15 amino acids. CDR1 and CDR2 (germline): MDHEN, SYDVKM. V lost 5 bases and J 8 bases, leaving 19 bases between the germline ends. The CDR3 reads CASSVGGRLIDEQFF. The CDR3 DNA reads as TGTGCCAGCAGTGTTGGGGGCCGGTTGATTGATGAGCAGTTCTTC.

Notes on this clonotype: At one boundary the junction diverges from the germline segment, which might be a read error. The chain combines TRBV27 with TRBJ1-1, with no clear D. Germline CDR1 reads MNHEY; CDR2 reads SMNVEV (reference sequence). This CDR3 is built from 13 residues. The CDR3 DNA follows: TGTACCAGCAGTTTCGGACGGGACACTGAAGCTTTCTTT. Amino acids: CTSSFGRDTEAFF.

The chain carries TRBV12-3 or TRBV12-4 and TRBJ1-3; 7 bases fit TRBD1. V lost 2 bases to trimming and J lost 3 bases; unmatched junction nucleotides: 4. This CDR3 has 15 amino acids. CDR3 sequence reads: CASSLSGGNGNTIYF. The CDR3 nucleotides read TGTGCCAGCAGTTTATCAGGGGGTAATGGAAACACCATATATTTT.

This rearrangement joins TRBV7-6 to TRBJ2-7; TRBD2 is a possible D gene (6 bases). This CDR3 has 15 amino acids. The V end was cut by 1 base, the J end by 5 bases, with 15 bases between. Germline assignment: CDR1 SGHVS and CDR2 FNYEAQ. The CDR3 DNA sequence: TGTGCCAGCAGCTTAGTTGGCGGGGTGAGGGACGAGCAGTACTTC. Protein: CASSLVGGVRDEQYF.

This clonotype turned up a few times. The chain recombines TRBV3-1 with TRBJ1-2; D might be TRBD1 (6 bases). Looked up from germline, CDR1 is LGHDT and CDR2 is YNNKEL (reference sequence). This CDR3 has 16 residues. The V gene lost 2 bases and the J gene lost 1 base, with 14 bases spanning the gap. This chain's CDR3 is CASSQRTLDSNYGYTF. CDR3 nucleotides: TGTGCCAGCAGCCAAAGGACCCTGGACAGTAACTATGGCTACACCTTC.

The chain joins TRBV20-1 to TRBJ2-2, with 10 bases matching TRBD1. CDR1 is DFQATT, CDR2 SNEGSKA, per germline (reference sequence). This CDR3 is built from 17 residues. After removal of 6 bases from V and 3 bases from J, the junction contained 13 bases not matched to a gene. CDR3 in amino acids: CSARGALTGGYTGELFF. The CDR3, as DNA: TGCAGTGCCAGGGGGGCCTTGACAGGGGGCTACACCGGGGAGCTGTTTTTT.

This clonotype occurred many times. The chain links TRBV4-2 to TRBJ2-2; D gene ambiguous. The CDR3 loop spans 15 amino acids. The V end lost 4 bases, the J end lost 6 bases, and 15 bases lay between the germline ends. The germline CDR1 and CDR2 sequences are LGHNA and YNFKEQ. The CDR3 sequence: CASSRLLSEPGELFF. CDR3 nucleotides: TGTGCCAGCAGCCGACTGCTATCCGAGCCCGGGGAGCTGTTTTTT.

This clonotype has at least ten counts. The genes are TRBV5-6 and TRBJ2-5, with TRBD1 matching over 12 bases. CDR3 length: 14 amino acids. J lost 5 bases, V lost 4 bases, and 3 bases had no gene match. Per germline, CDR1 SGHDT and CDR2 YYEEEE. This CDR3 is CASSTGTGGETQYF. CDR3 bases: TGTGCCAGCAGCACCGGGACAGGGGGCGAGACCCAGTACTTC.

The CDR3 region is CATSDHKLAGLDIQYF. The CDR3 coding sequence is TGTGCCACCAGTGATCACAAACTAGCGGGACTGGACATTCAGTACTTC. V gene TRBV24-1 combines with J gene TRBJ2-4, with 10 bases lining up with TRBD2. The V and J ends lost 3 bases and 8 bases, in that order; junction bases with no gene match: 9. Germline-derived CDR1 and CDR2 are KGHDR and SFDVKD. The CDR3 contains 16 residues.

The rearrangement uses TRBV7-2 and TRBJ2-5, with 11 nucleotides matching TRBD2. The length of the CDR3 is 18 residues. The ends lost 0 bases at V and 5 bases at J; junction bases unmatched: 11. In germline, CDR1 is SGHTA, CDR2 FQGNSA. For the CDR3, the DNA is TGTGCCAGCAGCTTAGCGCGGTTCACTAGCGGGAGAGGGGAGACCCAGTACTTC. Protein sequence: CASSLARFTSGRGETQYF.

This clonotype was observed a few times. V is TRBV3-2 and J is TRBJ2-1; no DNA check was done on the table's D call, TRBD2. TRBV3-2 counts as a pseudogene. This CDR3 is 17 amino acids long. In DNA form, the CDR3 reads TGTGCCAGCAGCTATCCGACTAGCGGGAGGGGTTGGGCGGTGCAGTTCTTC. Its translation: CASSYPTSGRGWAVQFF.

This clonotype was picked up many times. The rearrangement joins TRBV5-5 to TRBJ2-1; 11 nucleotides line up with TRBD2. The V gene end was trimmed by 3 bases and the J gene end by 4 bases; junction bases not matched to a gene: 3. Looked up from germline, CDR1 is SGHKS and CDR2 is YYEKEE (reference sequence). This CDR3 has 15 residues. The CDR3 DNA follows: TGTGCCAGCAGCTCGAGACTAGCGGGATACAATGAGCAGTTCTTC. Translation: CASSSRLAGYNEQFF.

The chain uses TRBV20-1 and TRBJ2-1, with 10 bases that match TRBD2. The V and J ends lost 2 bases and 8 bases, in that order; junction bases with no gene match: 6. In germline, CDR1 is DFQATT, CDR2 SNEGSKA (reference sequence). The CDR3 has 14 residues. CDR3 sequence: CSARQREGLYEQFF. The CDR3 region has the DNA TGCAGTGCTAGACAGCGGGAGGGCCTCTATGAGCAGTTCTTC.

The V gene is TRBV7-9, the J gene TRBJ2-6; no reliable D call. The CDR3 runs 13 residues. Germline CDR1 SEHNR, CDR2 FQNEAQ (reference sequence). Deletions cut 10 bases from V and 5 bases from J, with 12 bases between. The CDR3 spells CATLLERANVLTF. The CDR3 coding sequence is TGTGCCACCCTCCTTGAGAGGGCCAACGTCCTGACTTTC.